These 5 T cell receptor beta chains were all obtained from the same sample, sequenced in a study of CD8+CD57+ T cells in acquired aplastic anemia. Patients chosen for sequencing had shown CD8+CD57+ cell expansion by flow cytometry. Genomic DNA acted as the template from which TCR beta VDJ combination and CDR3 sequence profiling were carried out. A single record per CDR3 protein comes from TCRdb applying MiXCR to the reads. The table records roughly 250,000 distinct CDR3 sequences, around 82% of them present only once. Input material: sorted CD4+, CD8+, or CD8+CD57+ T cells (not recorded which) from PBMCs. The source of these receptors is a human donor with aplastic anemia.

In regard to this clonotype: This CDR3 fails to terminate in the conserved phenylalanine or tryptophan, so it likely reflects a read error. V gene TRBV10-3 combines with J gene TRBJ2-3, with D hard to call. CDR3 length: 13 residues. Germline values: CDR1 ENHRY, CDR2 SYGVKD. In nucleotides, the CDR3 is TGTGCCAGCAGTGAGTCTACAAGAGAAACGCAGTATGTT. Its translation is CASSESTRETQYV.

J is TRBJ2-1 and V is TRBV9; D might be TRBD1 (7 bases). V was shortened by 4 bases and J by 7 bases, with 21 bases between the two germline ends. This CDR3 contains 16 residues. Germline V gives CDR1 SGDLS, CDR2 YYNGEE. The CDR3 DNA reads as TGTGCCAGCAGCCAGGGGGGCGAACCCCTGGTGAATGAGCAGTTCTTC. This encodes CASSQGGEPLVNEQFF.

This clonotype was seen once. A clone one base away is much larger, so this may be a read error. This chain connects TRBV7-8 to TRBJ1-5; D is undetermined. Germline V gene data show CDR1 as SGHVS and CDR2 as FQNEAQ. Trimming removed 1 base from V and 10 bases from J, with 23 bases in between. The length of the CDR3 is 17 residues. The CDR3 region has the DNA TGTGCCAGCAGCTTAGGGGGAGGTCCCGATACGCAGTATCCCCAGCATTTT. It translates to CASSLGGGPDTQYPQHF.

The chain couples TRBV2 to TRBJ1-1, with 10 nucleotides matching TRBD2. The end of the DNA fits TRBJ2-3 better, so the J call may be wrong. Germline V CDR1 and CDR2: SNHLY, FYNNEI. The length of the CDR3 is 14 residues. The CDR3 spells CASSLAGGTAEQYF. CDR3 coding DNA: TGTGCCAGCAGCTTAGCGGGAGGTACCGCTGAGCAGTATTTT.

V is TRBV7-2 and J is TRBJ2-3; D is uncertain. V was trimmed by 5 bases and J by 15 bases, leaving 21 bases between them. The CDR3 is 13 residues long. CDR1 is SGHTA, CDR2 FQGNSA, per germline. The CDR3 region has the DNA TGTGCCAGCAGCGTTCATCCAGCAGGTACAGCCTATTTT. Translated, it gives CASSVHPAGTAYF. Full variable domain (outside the CDR3, taken from reference TRBV7-2 and TRBJ2-3): GAGVSQSPSNKVTEKGKDVELRCDPISGHTALYWYRQSLGQGLEFLIYFQGNSAPDKSGLPSDRFSAERTGGSVSTLTIQRTQQEDSAVYLCASSVHPAGTAYFGPGTRLTVL.